This T cell receptor (beta chain) is drawn from a study of identical twins. Whole-study results and caveats: The study drew conclusions from cross-sectional statistical analysis, not from following the same donors. It was possible that invariant MAIT and iNKT cells partly confounded the zero-insertion analyses.

TCRdb ran MiXCR on the 5' RACE reads and lists one entry per CDR3 protein. The data hold hundreds of thousands of distinct CDR3 sequences, with over 9% observed a single time. On this clonotype itself: Its antigen is unidentified.

Donors were all healthy Caucasians. The V and J ends lost 6 bases and 0 bases, in that order; junction bases with no gene match: 4. The CDR3 length is 15 residues. These data are also associated with another study on yellow fever vaccine responses in identical twins.

V usage is TRBV12-3 or TRBV12-4 and J usage is TRBJ2-1; TRBD2 agrees at 8 bases. Sequenced: PBMCs. This TCR came from a woman aged 18-30 years in good health. The chain's CDR3 is CASRIREGSYNEQFF. Written as DNA, the CDR3 is TGTGCCAGCAGGATACGGGAGGGCTCCTACAATGAGCAGTTCTTC.